This TCR beta chain was profiled in a study of T-cell memory formation after mild COVID-19. General study findings and limits: Those CD4+ clones that contracted were mainly in CM and EM (CD8+ ones in EMRA).

The 5'RACE method, run with constant-segment primers, produced TCR alpha and TCR beta cDNA libraries (carrying sample barcodes and UMIs). TCRdb ran MiXCR on the 5' RACE reads and lists one entry per CDR3 protein. The table lists some 450,000 distinct CDR3 sequences, about a sixth of them singletons, with around a fifth in the top ten. Notes on this clonotype: Its antigen is still unknown.

The clonotype comes from a man aged 18-30 years who had mild COVID-19 (a few samples of this study predate the infection). Cell type and time point are not known. Specimen: PBMCs or a T cell subset sorted from them (not recorded which).

Here the CDR3 reads CASSSRGYTF. CDR3 DNA sequence: TGTGCCAGCAGTTCTAGAGGCTACACCTTC. This sequence joins TRBV12-3 or TRBV12-4 and TRBJ1-2; D gene uncertain. Trimming shortened V by 4 bases and J by 8 bases, and 5 bases separated the two germline ends. This CDR3 contains 10 residues.